This is a list of T cell receptor beta chains from one sample in a study of post-analysis software for immune sequencing data. TCRdb called the PCR reads again in MiXCR, with one record for every CDR3 protein. The table records a few hundred thousand distinct CDR3 sequences, approximately 42% of them present only once. Source material: blood. The receptors stem from a girl under 10 years old with multiple sclerosis. Both conserved end residues are part of each CDR3. Each record gives: J gene, V gene, clone size, D gene, CDR3 protein, CDR3 DNA. The D gene is left open where the match is weak. For some rows the clone size is stated as once, few or many, or as a class when expanded; others skip it.

J: TRBJ1-2; V: TRBV7-6; size: .; D: .; CDR3: CASSRTPTGLGYTF; DNA: TGTGCCAGCAGCCGGACACCTACAGGGCTGGGCTACACCTTC
J: TRBJ1-6; V: TRBV5-1; size: .; D: TRBD1; CDR3: CASSLVDRGSPLHF; DNA: TGCGCCAGCAGCTTGGTGGACAGGGGTTCACCCCTCCACTTT
J: TRBJ2-5; V: TRBV10-3; size: .; D: .; CDR3: CAIMGQGEETQYF; DNA: TGTGCCATCATGGGTCAGGGAGAAGAGACCCAGTACTTC
J: TRBJ1-1; V: TRBV7-2; size: .; D: .; CDR3: CASSPWPGRTEAFF; DNA: TGTGCCAGCAGCCCTTGGCCAGGGAGGACTGAAGCTTTCTTT
J: TRBJ2-1; V: TRBV27; size: once; D: .; CDR3: CASKYQGGGLNEQFF; DNA: TGTGCCAGCAAATATCAGGGGGGTGGGTTAAATGAGCAGTTCTTC
J: TRBJ2-7; V: TRBV28; size: .; D: TRBD1; CDR3: CASSFVGTGGREQYF; DNA: TGTGCCAGCAGTTTTGTGGGGACAGGGGGCCGCGAGCAGTACTTC
J: TRBJ2-1; V: TRBV5-1; size: .; D: TRBD1; CDR3: CASSSVYRGPYNEQFF; DNA: TGCGCCAGCAGCTCGGTCTACAGGGGACCCTACAATGAGCAGTTCTTC
J: TRBJ2-1; V: TRBV6-2/TRBV6-3; size: .; D: .; CDR3: CASSFLVNEQFF; DNA: TGTGCCAGCAGTTTCTTAGTGAATGAGCAGTTCTTC
J: TRBJ2-1; V: TRBV7-6; size: .; D: TRBD2; CDR3: CASSISFGTSGIVEQFF; DNA: TGTGCCAGCAGCATTAGTTTCGGGACTAGCGGGATAGTTGAGCAGTTCTTC
J: TRBJ2-1; V: TRBV30; size: few; D: .; CDR3: CAWMRGVFGRQFF; DNA: TGTGCCTGGATGAGGGGTGTGTTCGGTCGGCAGTTCTTC
J: TRBJ2-1; V: TRBV6-5; size: .; D: .; CDR3: CASSPLAATSYNEQFF; DNA: TGTGCCAGCAGTCCCCTAGCCGCGACCTCCTACAATGAGCAGTTCTTC
J: TRBJ2-3; V: TRBV6-5; size: many; D: .; CDR3: CASRRGTDTQYF; DNA: TGTGCCAGCAGGAGGGGCACAGATACGCAGTATTTT
J: TRBJ1-2; V: TRBV25-1; size: few; D: .; CDR3: CASSVGSGYGYTF; DNA: TGTGCCAGCAGTGTTGGGTCAGGGTATGGCTACACCTTC
J: TRBJ1-1; V: TRBV6-5; size: few; D: .; CDR3: CASSRLGGGTEAFF; DNA: TGTGCCAGCAGCCGCTTGGGGGGAGGGACTGAAGCTTTCTTT
J: TRBJ1-5; V: TRBV12-3/TRBV12-4; size: .; D: .; CDR3: CASRDRNQPQHF; DNA: TGTGCCAGCCGCGACAGGAATCAGCCCCAGCATTTT
J: TRBJ1-5; V: TRBV12-3/TRBV12-4; size: few; D: .; CDR3: CATSRGVGNQPQHF; DNA: TGTGCCACCAGTAGAGGTGTAGGCAATCAGCCCCAGCATTTT
J: TRBJ1-2; V: TRBV5-8; size: .; D: .; CDR3: CASSLKRSYGYTF; DNA: TGTGCCAGCAGCTTGAAAAGGTCGTATGGCTACACCTTC
J: TRBJ1-6; V: TRBV6-5; size: .; D: .; CDR3: CASSYSGGGNNSPLHF; DNA: TGTGCCAGCAGTTACTCAGGGGGGGGGAATAATTCACCCCTCCACTTT
J: TRBJ2-7; V: TRBV12-3/TRBV12-4; size: few; D: TRBD2; CDR3: CASSRTSGGEQYF; DNA: TGTGCCAGCAGTCGGACTAGCGGAGGGGAGCAGTACTTC
J: TRBJ2-5; V: TRBV7-2; size: .; D: .; CDR3: CASSFDYEETQYF; DNA: TGTGCCAGCAGCTTCGACTATGAAGAGACCCAGTACTTC
J: TRBJ2-5; V: TRBV10-1; size: .; D: .; CDR3: CASSEGSETQYF; DNA: TGCGCCAGCAGTGAAGGCTCGGAGACCCAGTACTTC
J: TRBJ1-2; V: TRBV5-1; size: .; D: TRBD1; CDR3: CASRSAPTGIDGYTF; DNA: TGCGCCAGCAGGTCAGCCCCGACAGGGATCGATGGCTACACCTTC
J: TRBJ2-5; V: TRBV12-3/TRBV12-4; size: few; D: .; CDR3: CASSLQQETQYF; DNA: TGTGCCAGCAGTTTGCAGCAAGAGACCCAGTACTTC